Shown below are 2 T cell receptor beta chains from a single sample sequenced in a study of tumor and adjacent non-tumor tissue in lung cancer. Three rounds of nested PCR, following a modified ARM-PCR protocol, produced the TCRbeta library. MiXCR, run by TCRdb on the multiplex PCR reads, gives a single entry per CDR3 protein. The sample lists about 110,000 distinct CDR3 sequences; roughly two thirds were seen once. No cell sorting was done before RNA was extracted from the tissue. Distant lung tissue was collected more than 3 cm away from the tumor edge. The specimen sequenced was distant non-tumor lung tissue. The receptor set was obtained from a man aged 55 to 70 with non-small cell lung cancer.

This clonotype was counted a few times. CDR3 sequence reads: CASTLTGTNEKLFF. For the CDR3, the DNA is TGTGCCAGCACCCTGACAGGGACTAATGAAAAACTGTTTTTT. This chain connects TRBV28 to TRBJ1-4, with 7 bases fitting TRBD1. CDR3 length equals 14 residues. Germline CDR1 reads MDHEN; CDR2 reads SYDVKM. V gave up 7 bases and J gave up 2 bases; unmatched junction bases: 4.

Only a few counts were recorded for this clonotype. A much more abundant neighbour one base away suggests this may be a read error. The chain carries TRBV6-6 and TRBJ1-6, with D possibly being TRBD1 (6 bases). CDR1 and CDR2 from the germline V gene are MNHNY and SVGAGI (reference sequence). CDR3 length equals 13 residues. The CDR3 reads CASGRGNNSPLRF. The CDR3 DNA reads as TGTGCCAGCGGGAGGGGGAATAATTCACCCCTCCGCTTT.